The 5 T cell receptor beta chains presented below share a single source sample, sequenced in a study of T cell responses to AZD1222 COVID-19 vaccine (dated by TCRdb to about 2021). The time point label on this specimen signifies: baseline before first vaccination. Libraries were made using the immunoSEQ multiplex PCR assay. TCRdb re-hosts the immuneACCESS table, in-frame sequences only. Its copies lack some clones; in the studies checked, an unresolved V gene accounts for under half of them, and the cause for the rest is not known. The sample has 54,000 or so clones on record, around 92% of them singletons. Just under 2% of the sample is in the top ten clones. Here the sequenced sample was peripheral blood, taken on day 0 of AZD1222 vaccination. Receptors originate from an adult in good health.

J is TRBJ2-1 and V is TRBV20-1; 7 bases are shared with TRBD1. V lost 5 bases and J lost 11; bases outside the gene matches: 6. Germline CDR1 is DFQATT and CDR2 is SNEGSKA (reference sequence). The CDR3 is 11 residues long. The CDR3 spells CSAPTGAKQFF. The CDR3 DNA follows: TGCAGTGCTCCCACAGGGGCTAAGCAGTTCTTC.

The chain carries TRBV21-1 and TRBJ1-6; the listed D gene, TRBD1, was not tested against the DNA. TRBV21-1 is flagged as a pseudogene. The CDR3 covers 14 residues. CDR3 DNA sequence: TGTGCCAGCTCCCGGACAGGGAACAATTCACCCCTCCACTTT. Translating it yields CASSRTGNNSPLHF.

The CDR3: CAWRGGLATNEKLFF. The CDR3 bases are TGTGCCTGGAGAGGGGGCCTCGCAACTAATGAAAAACTGTTTTTT. The chain links TRBV30 to TRBJ1-4, with 7 bases that match TRBD1. CDR3 length: 15 amino acids. From germline, CDR1 is GTSNPN and CDR2 SVGIG (reference sequence). V trimming: 3 bases; J trimming: 0 bases; junction bases outside the gene matches: 4.

In regard to this clone: The junction differs from germline at one of its ends, possibly a read error. This chain uses TRBV6-5 with TRBJ1-1, with 7 bases identical to TRBD1. The germline V gene has CDR1 MNHEY and CDR2 SVGAGI. The CDR3 totals 14 residues. The CDR3 bases are TGTGCCAGCAGTTCCCAGGGGGGGAACGCTGAAGCTTTCTTT. The encoded protein is CASSSQGGNAEAFF.

This chain uses TRBV9 with TRBJ2-5; 14 bases line up with TRBD2. Germline V gives CDR1 SGDLS, CDR2 YYNGEE. Trimming cost V 3 bases and J 3 bases; bases outside gene matches: 4. This CDR3 spans 16 amino acids. For the CDR3, the DNA is TGTGCCAGCAGCGAGCCGGGACTAGCGGGAGAAGAGACCCAGTACTTC. Protein product: CASSEPGLAGEETQYF.